The 29 T cell receptor beta chains presented below share a single source sample, sequenced in a study of spatial heterogeneity in lung cancer. Time point indicated: sample taken at primary tumor resection. A single record per CDR3 protein comes from TCRdb applying MiXCR to the 5' RACE reads. The sample yields 5,000 to 6,000 distinct CDR3 sequences, over 20% seen once. Antigen specificity for these receptors is unknown. Regarding the study as a whole: The number of expanded tumor alpha and beta chains correlated with mutation number.

Material: lung tumor tissue, obtained at surgery. These receptors all come from a male donor with early-stage non-small cell lung cancer.

This chain links TRBV5-1 with TRBJ2-3; 11 bases are a match to TRBD2. The CDR3 has 16 amino acids. CDR1 and CDR2 (germline): SGHRS, YFSETQ. V lost 4 bases, J lost 0 bases, and 4 bases stayed unmatched. This CDR3 is CASSVGTSGSTDTQYF. Written as DNA, the CDR3 is TGCGCCAGCAGCGTCGGGACTAGCGGAAGCACAGATACGCAGTATTTT.

This clonotype is classed as medium-sized. The CDR3 coding sequence is TGTGCCAGCAGCCAAGATCCGGGAGTTCGGTCCTACGAGCAGTACTTC. Protein product: CASSQDPGVRSYEQYF. The chain employs TRBV4-2 and TRBJ2-7, with D tentatively TRBD2 (6 bases). Germline values: CDR1 LGHNA, CDR2 YNFKEQ. Trimming took 0 bases from V and 1 from J, leaving 13 bases between them. There are 16 residues in the CDR3.

By its share, this clonotype is medium-sized (0.01 to 0.1%). The rearrangement links TRBV4-1 to TRBJ2-5, with TRBD1 matching 8 bases. The CDR3 has 16 amino acids. Germline V gives CDR1 MGHRA, CDR2 YSYEKL. The V segment lost 0 bases and the J segment 4 bases; nucleotides outside the gene matches: 7. The DNA of the CDR3 is TGCGCCAGCAGCCAAGATCAGACAGGGACAGGAGAGACCCAGTACTTC. Amino acid sequence: CASSQDQTGTGETQYF.

In its sample, this clonotype ranks as medium-sized. The V and J genes are TRBV10-3 and TRBJ2-5, with TRBD2 matching 10 bases. Looked up from germline, CDR1 is ENHRY and CDR2 is SYGVKD. The CDR3 covers 18 residues. V trimming: 2 bases; J trimming: 7 bases; junction bases outside the gene matches: 16. CDR3 sequence: CAISEGDFSGRIKRTQYF. The CDR3 coding sequence is TGTGCCATCAGTGAGGGCGACTTTAGCGGGAGGATCAAGAGGACCCAGTACTTC.

By share of the sample, this clonotype is medium-sized (0.01 to 0.1%). The gene calls are TRBV20-1 and TRBJ2-3; no reliable D call. Per germline, CDR1 DFQATT and CDR2 SNEGSKA (reference sequence). CDR3 length: 13 amino acids. The V end was cut by 6 bases, the J end by 2 bases, with 12 bases between. The CDR3 reads CSAPAEFTDTQYF. The CDR3 DNA reads TGCAGTGCGCCCGCGGAGTTCACAGATACGCAGTATTTT.

J is TRBJ2-5 and V is TRBV27; no firm D call. CDR1 and CDR2 from the germline V gene are MNHEY and SMNVEV (reference sequence). The V end lost 5 bases, the J end lost 4 bases, and 23 bases lay between the germline ends. CDR3 length: 17 residues. CDR3 DNA sequence: TGTGCCAGCAGTCCCTACCCCCCTTCTTCCGCGGTAGAGACCCAGTACTTC. Its translation: CASSPYPPSSAVETQYF.

This clonotype was observed at least ten times. V is TRBV6-5 and J is TRBJ2-5; D is uncertain. The CDR3 is made up of 13 amino acids. V was cut by 5 bases and J by 2 bases, with 9 bases left in between. Germline V CDR1 and CDR2: MNHEY, SVGAGI. CDR3 residues: CASSTGPQETQYF. The DNA of the CDR3 is TGTGCCAGCAGTACGGGCCCTCAAGAGACCCAGTACTTC.

Relative to its sample, this clonotype is medium-sized (0.01 to 0.1%). The rearrangement links TRBV5-1 to TRBJ1-1; D is unresolved. This CDR3 is built from 13 residues. Germline-derived CDR1 and CDR2 are SGHRS and YFSETQ. Trimming stripped 1 base from V and 1 base from J, with 5 bases between. The CDR3 coding sequence is TGCGCCAGCAGCTTGACGGGGAACACTGAAGCTTTCTTT. Protein sequence: CASSLTGNTEAFF.

CDR3 protein: CSATFPPYEQYF. The CDR3 DNA reads as TGCAGTGCAACTTTCCCCCCCTACGAGCAGTACTTC. The V call is TRBV20-1, the J call TRBJ2-7; D is undetermined. The germline V and J ends were trimmed by 6 bases and 2 bases, with 11 bases remaining between them. Germline V gene sequence: CDR1 DFQATT, CDR2 SNEGSKA (reference sequence). CDR3 length equals 12 residues.

J is TRBJ2-1 and V is TRBV18; TRBD2 might be the D (6 bases). Between the trimmed V and J ends, which lost 5 bases and 7 bases, there was a span of 18 bases. CDR1 and CDR2 (germline): KGHSH, LQKENI. CDR3 length equals 15 residues. The CDR3 DNA reads as TGTGCCAGCTCATCCCTGGACGGGAGTTGGAATGAGCAGTTCTTC. It translates to CASSSLDGSWNEQFF.

The table lists this clonotype with a few counts. The V call is TRBV19, the J call TRBJ2-5, with TRBD1 identical over 8 bases. V lost 6 bases and J lost 2; bases outside the gene matches: 2. The CDR3 runs to 13 residues. The germline V gene encodes CDR1 LNHDA and CDR2 SQIVND (reference sequence). CDR3 nucleotide sequence: TGTGCCAGTAGCCGGGACAGGCAAGAGACCCAGTACTTC. This sequence encodes CASSRDRQETQYF.

This clonotype is termed medium-sized. V is TRBV12-3 or TRBV12-4 and J is TRBJ2-1, with D hard to call. The CDR3 is made up of 12 amino acids. V dropped 2 bases and J dropped 16 bases, with 15 bases sitting between them. In nucleotides, the CDR3 is TGTGCCAGCAGTTTACAGATCGGACGAATTTTCTTC. As protein: CASSLQIGRIFF.

The rearrangement links TRBV29-1 to TRBJ2-5; D may be TRBD1 (5 bases). V lost 7 bases, J lost 6 bases, and 21 bases lay in between. The CDR3 is 14 residues long. CDR1 is SQVTM, CDR2 ANQGSEA, per germline. For the CDR3, the DNA is TGCAGCGCCCTAGATGACAGCCTAGGCCAGACCCAGTACTTC. Translation: CSALDDSLGQTQYF. The entire variable domain, with the rest obtained from reference TRBV29-1 and TRBJ2-5, is as follows: SAVISQKPSRDICQRGTSLTIQCQVDSQVTMMFWYRQQPGQSLTLIATANQGSEATYESGFVIDKFPISRPNLTFSTLTVSNMSPEDSSIYLCSALDDSLGQTQYFGPGTRLLVL.

Judged by abundance, this clonotype is medium-sized. This rearrangement joins TRBV19 to TRBJ2-1; D is unresolved. The V end lost 7 bases, the J end lost 0 bases, and 4 bases lay between the germline ends. CDR1 and CDR2 (germline): LNHDA, SQIVND (reference sequence). The CDR3 has 12 residues. CDR3 nucleotides: TGTGCCAGTAAGTCCTCCTACAATGAGCAGTTCTTC. It encodes CASKSSYNEQFF. The full variable domain, its missing parts supplied by reference TRBV19 and TRBJ2-1, is DGGITQSPKYLFRKEGQNVTLSCEQNLNHDAMYWYRQDPGQGLRLIYYSQIVNDFQKGDIAEGYSVSREKKESFPLTVTSAQKNPTAFYLCASKSSYNEQFFGPGTRLTVL.

This clonotype came up a few times. The chain has TRBV7-6 and TRBJ2-1; 7 nucleotides align to TRBD2. V was pared by 3 bases and J by 6 bases, with 5 bases of the junction left unmatched. Germline CDR1 SGHVS, CDR2 FNYEAQ. The CDR3 spans 14 residues. DNA of the CDR3: TGTGCCAGCAGCTTGGCAGCGGGGTTCAATGAGCAGTTCTTC. It specifies CASSLAAGFNEQFF.

This clonotype ranks as medium-sized (0.01 to 0.1%). The chain is built from TRBV2 and TRBJ1-4, with D possibly TRBD1 on 5 matching bases. This CDR3 has 14 residues. V lost 2 bases and J 10 bases, leaving 14 bases between the germline ends. Per the germline V gene, CDR1 is SNHLY and CDR2 is FYNNEI. The CDR3 DNA reads TGTGCCAGCAGTGAAACCGGGACCGGGGGAAAACTGTTTTTT. Translating gives CASSETGTGGKLFF.

This clonotype is labeled as medium-sized (0.01 to 0.1%). The rearrangement links TRBV6-5 to TRBJ1-2; D ambiguous. CDR3 length: 13 amino acids. From germline, CDR1 is MNHEY and CDR2 SVGAGI. V shed 5 bases and J shed 4 bases, with 11 bases lying between them. The CDR3 sequence is CASSKTGRYGYTF. The CDR3 DNA sequence: TGTGCCAGCAGTAAGACCGGGCGCTATGGCTACACCTTC.

This chain connects TRBV28 to TRBJ2-4, with D perhaps TRBD1 (6 bases). The V and J ends lost 5 bases and 0 bases respectively, with 23 bases between them. CDR3 size: 19 residues. Germline V lookup: CDR1 MDHEN, CDR2 SYDVKM. CDR3 in DNA: TGTGCCAGCAGTCCCCGGGACATCGGGTTAGGGAGAGCCAAAAACATTCAGTACTTC. Translation gives CASSPRDIGLGRAKNIQYF.

This clonotype was seen more than once but under ten times. V and J are TRBV10-3 and TRBJ2-7, with D perhaps TRBD1 or TRBD2 (5 bases each). The CDR3 is 14 residues long. V was cut by 5 bases and J by 5 bases, with 16 bases left in between. Germline CDR1 is ENHRY and CDR2 is SYGVKD. CDR3 loop: CAISTGTGKDEQYF. The CDR3 bases are TGTGCCATCAGTACCGGGACCGGTAAAGACGAGCAGTACTTC.

The V gene is TRBV2, the J gene TRBJ2-1; the match to TRBD2 covers 13 bases. Germline V gene lookup returns CDR1 SNHLY and CDR2 FYNNEI. There are 15 residues in the CDR3. The V and J ends lost 7 bases and 7 bases, in that order; junction bases with no gene match: 7. The CDR3 sequence is CASTDWTSGSNEQFF. CDR3 DNA: TGTGCCAGCACCGACTGGACTAGCGGGAGTAATGAGCAGTTCTTC. The variable domain in full, with the rest retrieved from reference TRBV2 and TRBJ2-1, is EPEVTQTPSHQVTQMGQEVILRCVPISNHLYFYWYRQILGQKVEFLVSFYNNEISEKSEIFDDQFSVERPDGSNFTLKIRSTKLEDSAMYFCASTDWTSGSNEQFFGPGTRLTVL.

By proportion, this clonotype is medium-sized (0.01 to 0.1%). The chain combines TRBV7-8 with TRBJ2-5, with 10 bases lining up with TRBD2. This CDR3 has 17 residues. V trimming: 5 bases; J trimming: 7 bases; junction bases outside the gene matches: 16. The germline V gene encodes CDR1 SGHVS and CDR2 FQNEAQ. CDR3 nucleotides: TGTGCCAGCAGCGCCTTTCTAGCGGGAGCGCCCACAGGGACCCAGTACTTC. This codes for CASSAFLAGAPTGTQYF.

This rearrangement joins TRBV7-9 to TRBJ1-1, with a tentative D call TRBD1 (5 bases). The ends were cut back, 5 bases at V and 8 bases at J, with 12 bases in the middle. The CDR3 sequence is 12 residues long. CDR1 is SEHNR and CDR2 is FQNEAQ in the germline V gene (reference sequence). The CDR3 region has the DNA TGTGCCAGCAGCCCCTGGGACGGGGAAGCTTTCTTT. It codes for CASSPWDGEAFF.

Sample share makes this clonotype large. The genes are TRBV6-5 and TRBJ1-1; tentatively, D is TRBD1 (6 bases). Trimming removed 4 bases from V and 7 bases from J, with 19 bases in between. Germline V gene sequence: CDR1 MNHEY, CDR2 SVGAGI. The CDR3 runs to 15 residues. DNA of the CDR3: TGTGCCAGCAGTTCCGAGACGGGGCGAGGGGGTGAAGCTTTCTTT. Protein sequence: CASSSETGRGGEAFF.

This clonotype rates as medium-sized. V gene TRBV5-1 combines with J gene TRBJ1-1; D gene unclear. Between the trimmed V and J ends, which lost 0 bases and 1 base, there was a span of 7 bases. The CDR3 is 14 residues long. From germline, CDR1 is SGHRS and CDR2 YFSETQ. In DNA, the CDR3 is TGCGCCAGCAGCTTGGGACGGCCGAACACTGAAGCTTTCTTT. Its translation: CASSLGRPNTEAFF.

The chain recombines TRBV12-3 or TRBV12-4 with TRBJ2-7; no firm D call. Trimming took 2 bases from V and 3 from J, leaving 5 bases between them. This CDR3 spans 12 amino acids. CDR3 loop: CASSLLGYEQYF. DNA of the CDR3: TGTGCCAGCAGTTTATTAGGCTACGAGCAGTACTTC.

This chain links TRBV20-1 with TRBJ2-3; D possibly corresponds to TRBD1 (6 bases). This CDR3 spans 13 amino acids. The V gene's germline CDR1 is DFQATT and CDR2 SNEGSKA (reference sequence). Trimming cost V 3 bases and J 0 bases, with 7 bases left between them. In DNA, the CDR3 is TGCAGTGCTAGGGACAGTAGCACAGATACGCAGTATTTT. It translates to CSARDSSTDTQYF.

Sample share makes this clonotype medium-sized. This chain joins TRBV10-3 and TRBJ2-1; D might be TRBD2 (6 bases). This CDR3 region has 12 residues. Germline loops: CDR1 ENHRY, CDR2 SYGVKD. Trimming took 2 bases from V and 12 from J, leaving 11 bases between them. CDR3 sequence: CAISEVLATQFF. In DNA, the CDR3 is TGTGCCATCAGTGAGGTTCTAGCGACGCAGTTCTTC.

This clonotype is labeled medium-sized. The chain has TRBV2 and TRBJ2-6, with no clear D. The germline V and J ends were trimmed by 10 bases and 0 bases, with 13 bases remaining between them. There are 15 residues in the CDR3. Germline CDR1 reads SNHLY; CDR2 reads FYNNEI. Here the CDR3 DNA reads TGTGCCAAAAAGGACGGTGACTCTGGGGCCAACGTCCTGACTTTC. Translating gives CAKKDGDSGANVLTF.

In this sample, this clonotype is medium-sized (0.01 to 0.1%). V is TRBV3-1 and J is TRBJ2-5; the D call may be TRBD1 or TRBD2 (5 bases each). The CDR3 extends over 13 amino acids. The V end was cut by 10 bases, the J end by 5 bases, with 17 bases between. The germline CDR1 and CDR2 sequences are LGHDT and YNNKEL (reference sequence). CDR3 in DNA: TGTGCCACCCAGTCCCGGGACGGCGAGACCCAGTACTTC. This sequence encodes CATQSRDGETQYF.